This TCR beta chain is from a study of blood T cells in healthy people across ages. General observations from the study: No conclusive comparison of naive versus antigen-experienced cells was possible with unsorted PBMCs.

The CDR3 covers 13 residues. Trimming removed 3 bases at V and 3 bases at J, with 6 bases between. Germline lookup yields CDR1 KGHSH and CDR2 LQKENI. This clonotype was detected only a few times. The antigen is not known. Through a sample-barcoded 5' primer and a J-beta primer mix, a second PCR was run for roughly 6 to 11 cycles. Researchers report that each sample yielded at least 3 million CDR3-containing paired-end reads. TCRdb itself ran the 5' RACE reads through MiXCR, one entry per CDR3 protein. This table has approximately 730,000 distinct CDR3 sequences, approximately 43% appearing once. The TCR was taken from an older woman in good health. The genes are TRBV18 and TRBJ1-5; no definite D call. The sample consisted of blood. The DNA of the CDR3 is TGTGCCAGCTCACCGGGAATCAATCAGCCCCAGCATTTT. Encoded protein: CASSPGINQPQHF.